The clone carrying this TCR beta chain was picked up one time. Its antigen remains unidentified. cDNA prepared by RNA extraction and subsequent reverse transcription served as the template for sequencing. The assay was immunoSEQ multiplex PCR, and TCRdb's table has in-frame clones only and misses some. The data hold about 7,400 clones, with 64% observed a single time. These data belong to a study of CD8+ T cells in alopecia areata. The overall study: Administration of oral tofacitinib to treated patients was at 5 to 10 mg twice daily.

Trimming stripped 4 bases from V and 0 bases from J, with 16 bases between. The CDR3 is 16 residues long. The germline V gene encodes CDR1 LGHNA and CDR2 YSLEER. Indicated treatment: oral pan-JAK inhibitor, 5-10 mg twice daily. Alopecia areata patients had lesional scalp punch biopsies and peripheral blood taken from them. Study-wide findings and caveats: Lesional scalp, notably in alopecia totalis/universalis, had clonality above that of normal scalp.

The receptor was derived from a human donor with alopecia areata. This chain connects TRBV4-3 to TRBJ2-7; either TRBD1 or TRBD2 may fit D (7 bases each). The sample was skin, taken at week 4, from a patient treated with tofacitinib. CDR3 bases: TGCGCCAGCAGCCTTACGCAGGGGGGGGGCTCCTACGAGCAGTACTTC. Translation: CASSLTQGGGSYEQYF.